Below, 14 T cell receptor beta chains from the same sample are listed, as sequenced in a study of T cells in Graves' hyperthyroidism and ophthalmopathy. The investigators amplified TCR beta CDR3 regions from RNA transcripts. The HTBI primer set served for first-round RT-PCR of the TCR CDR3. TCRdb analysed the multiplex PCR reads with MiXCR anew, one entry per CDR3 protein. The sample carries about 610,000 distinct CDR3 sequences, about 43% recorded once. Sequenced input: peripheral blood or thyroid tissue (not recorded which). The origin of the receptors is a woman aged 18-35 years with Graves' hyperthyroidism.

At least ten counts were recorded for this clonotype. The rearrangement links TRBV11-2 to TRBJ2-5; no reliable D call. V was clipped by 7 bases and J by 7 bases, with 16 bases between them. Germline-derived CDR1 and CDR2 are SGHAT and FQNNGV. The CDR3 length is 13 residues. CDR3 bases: TGTGCCAGCACCTCGGACCCCCGTGGGACCCAGTACTTC. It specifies CASTSDPRGTQYF.

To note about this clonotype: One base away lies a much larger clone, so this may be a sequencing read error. In DNA form, the CDR3 reads TGTGACAGCAGCCAAGAAGGATCGGACGAGCAGTACTTC. This codes for CDSSQEGSDEQYF. V is TRBV4-2 and J is TRBJ2-7; the D is unclear. Per the germline V gene, CDR1 is LGHNA and CDR2 is YNFKEQ. There are 13 residues in the CDR3.

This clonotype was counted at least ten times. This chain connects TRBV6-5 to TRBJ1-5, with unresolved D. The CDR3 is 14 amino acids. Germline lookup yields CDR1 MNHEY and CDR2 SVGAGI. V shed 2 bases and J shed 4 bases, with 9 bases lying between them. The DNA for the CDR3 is TGTGCCAGCAGTTACAAGGTGGGGAATCAGCCCCAGCATTTT. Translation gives CASSYKVGNQPQHF.

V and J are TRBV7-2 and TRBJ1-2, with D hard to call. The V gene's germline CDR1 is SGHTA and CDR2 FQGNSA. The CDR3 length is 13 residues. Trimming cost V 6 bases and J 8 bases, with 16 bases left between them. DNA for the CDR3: TGTGCCAGCAGGGAACCCGGGAGCGACGGCTACACCTTC. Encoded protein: CASREPGSDGYTF.

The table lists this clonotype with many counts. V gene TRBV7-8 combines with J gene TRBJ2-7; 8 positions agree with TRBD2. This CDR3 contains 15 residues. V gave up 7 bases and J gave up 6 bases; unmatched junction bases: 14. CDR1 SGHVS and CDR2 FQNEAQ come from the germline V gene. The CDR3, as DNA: TGTGCCAGCAACCGCAAGCGGGGGTCAAGACTCGAGCAGTACTTC. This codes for CASNRKRGSRLEQYF.

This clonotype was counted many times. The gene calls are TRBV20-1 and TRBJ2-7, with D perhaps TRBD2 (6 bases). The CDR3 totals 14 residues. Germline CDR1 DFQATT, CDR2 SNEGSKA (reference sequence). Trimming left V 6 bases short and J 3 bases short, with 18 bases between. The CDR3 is CSATPGLAIYEQYF. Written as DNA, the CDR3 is TGCAGTGCGACGCCCGGGCTAGCGATCTACGAGCAGTACTTC.

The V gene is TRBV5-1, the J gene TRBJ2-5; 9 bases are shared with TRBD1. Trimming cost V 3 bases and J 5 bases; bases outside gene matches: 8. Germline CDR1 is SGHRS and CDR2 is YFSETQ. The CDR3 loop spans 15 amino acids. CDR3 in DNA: TGCGCCAGCAGCTCCCGGACAGGGGCGGTTGAGACCCAGTACTTC. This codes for CASSSRTGAVETQYF.

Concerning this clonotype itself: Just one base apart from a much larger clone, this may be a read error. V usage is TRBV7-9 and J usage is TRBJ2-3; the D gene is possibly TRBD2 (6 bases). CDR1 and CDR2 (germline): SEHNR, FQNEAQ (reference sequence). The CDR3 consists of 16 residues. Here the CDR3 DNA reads TGTGCCACCAGGGTGACCGGGACTTCTCGCACAGATACGCGGTATTTT. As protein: CATRVTGTSRTDTRYF.

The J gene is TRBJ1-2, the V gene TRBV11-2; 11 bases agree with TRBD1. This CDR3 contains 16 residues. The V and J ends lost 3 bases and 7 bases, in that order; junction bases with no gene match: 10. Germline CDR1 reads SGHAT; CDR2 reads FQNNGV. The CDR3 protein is CASSFIGRTGGGGYTF. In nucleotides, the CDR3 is TGTGCCAGCAGCTTCATTGGGAGGACAGGGGGCGGTGGCTACACCTTC.

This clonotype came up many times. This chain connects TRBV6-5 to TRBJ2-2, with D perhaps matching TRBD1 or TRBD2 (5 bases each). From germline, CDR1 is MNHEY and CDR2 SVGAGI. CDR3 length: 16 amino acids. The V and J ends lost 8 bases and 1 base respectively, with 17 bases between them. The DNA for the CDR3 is TGTGCCAGCCGGCCGTCGGGGACGAAGAACACCGGGGAGCTGTTTTTT. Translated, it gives CASRPSGTKNTGELFF.

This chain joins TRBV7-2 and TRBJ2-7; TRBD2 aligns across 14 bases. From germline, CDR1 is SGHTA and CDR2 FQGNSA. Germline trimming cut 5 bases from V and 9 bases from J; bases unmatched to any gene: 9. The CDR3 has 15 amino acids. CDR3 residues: CASSTGLAGEKGQYF. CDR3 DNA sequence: TGTGCCAGCAGCACGGGACTAGCGGGAGAAAAGGGGCAGTACTTC. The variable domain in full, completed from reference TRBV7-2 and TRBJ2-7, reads GAGVSQSPSNKVTEKGKDVELRCDPISGHTALYWYRQSLGQGLEFLIYFQGNSAPDKSGLPSDRFSAERTGGSVSTLTIQRTQQEDSAVYLCASSTGLAGEKGQYFGPGTRLTVT.

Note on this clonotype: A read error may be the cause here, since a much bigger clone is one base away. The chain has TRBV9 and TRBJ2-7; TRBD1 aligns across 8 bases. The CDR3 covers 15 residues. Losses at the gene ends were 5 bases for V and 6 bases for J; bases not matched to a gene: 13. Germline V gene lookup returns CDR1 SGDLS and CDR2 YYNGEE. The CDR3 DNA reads TGTGCCAGCAGTCCACCGGGACAGGCGACCTGCGAGCAGTACTTC. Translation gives CASSPPGQATCEQYF.

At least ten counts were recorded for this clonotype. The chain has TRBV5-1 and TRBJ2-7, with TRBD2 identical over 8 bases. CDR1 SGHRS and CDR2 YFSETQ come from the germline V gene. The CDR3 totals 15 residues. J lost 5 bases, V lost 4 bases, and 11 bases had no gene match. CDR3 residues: CASSTNPGLGHEQYF. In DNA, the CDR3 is TGCGCCAGCAGCACCAACCCGGGACTAGGACACGAGCAGTACTTC.

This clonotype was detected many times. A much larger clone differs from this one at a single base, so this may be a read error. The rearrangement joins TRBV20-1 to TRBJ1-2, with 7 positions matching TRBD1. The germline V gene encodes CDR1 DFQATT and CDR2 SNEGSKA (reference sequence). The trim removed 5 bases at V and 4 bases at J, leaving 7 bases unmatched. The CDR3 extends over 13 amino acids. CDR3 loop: CSAADRNIYGYTF. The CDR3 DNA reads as TGCAGTGCTGCGGACAGGAATATCTATGGCTACACCTTC.